This T cell receptor beta chain was sequenced for a study of OX40 agonist ivuxolimab in advanced cancers. Study as a whole: Averaging about 60 years in age, with a range of roughly 23 to 80, the cohort was about 86% male.

Per the germline V gene, CDR1 is SGHNT and CDR2 is YYREEE (reference sequence). CDR3 length: 13 residues. The germline V and J ends were trimmed by 4 bases and 0 bases, with 8 bases remaining between them. Systemic immunosuppression or a history of autoimmune disease excluded patients. Produced via immunoSEQ multiplex PCR; TCRdb's table is partial and in-frame only. The table has approximately 60,000 clones, 77% seen once. The chain joins TRBV5-4 to TRBJ2-7; weak D call: TRBD2 (6 bases). Specimen: CD4+ or CD8+ T cells sorted from blood, collected in a trial of the OX40 agonist ivuxolimab. The TCR sequence derives from an adult with an advanced solid tumor such as melanoma, head and neck, liver or kidney cancer. CDR3 loop: CASSAGSSYEQYF. The CDR3 DNA is TGTGCCAGCAGCGCGGGAAGCTCCTACGAGCAGTACTTC. The entire variable domain, with the rest obtained from reference TRBV5-4 and TRBJ2-7, is as follows: ETGVTQSPTHLIKTRGQQVTLRCSSQSGHNTVSWYQQALGQGPQFIFQYYREEENGRGNFPPRFSGLQFPNYSSELNVNALELDDSALYLCASSAGSSYEQYFGPGTRLTVT.